These 4 T cell receptor beta chains came from one sample sequenced in a study of T cell responses to AZD1222 COVID-19 vaccine (dated by TCRdb to the early 2020s). The method behind the library was the immunoSEQ multiplex PCR assay. TCRdb limited this immuneACCESS table to in-frame rearrangements with V and J called. A share of clones is missing; checked studies link under half to unresolved V genes, and the rest is unexplained. The sample data list roughly 150,000 clones, and about 89% of these were observed just once. In total, the top ten clones hold roughly 1.2% of the sample. Per the publication, the time point label means: about 28 days (+/-7) after the second vaccine dose. The sample in question was peripheral blood, obtained 28 days after the second AZD1222 dose. Receptor source: an adult who received the AZD1222 COVID-19 vaccine.

The chain carries TRBV19 and TRBJ1-1, with 11 bases aligning to TRBD1. This CDR3 is built from 19 residues. Germline trimming cut 0 bases from V and 5 bases from J; bases unmatched to any gene: 14. Germline values: CDR1 LNHDA, CDR2 SQIVND (reference sequence). In DNA, the CDR3 is TGTGCCAGTAGTATAGAGGCCCCACAGTCGGACAGGGGGCAAACTGAAGCTTTCTTT. This encodes CASSIEAPQSDRGQTEAFF.

This clone turned up a few times. The chain combines TRBV5-1 with TRBJ2-1; the D gene is possibly TRBD1 (6 bases). The CDR3 is made up of 14 amino acids. V was trimmed by 1 base and J by 5 bases, leaving 10 bases between them. Germline V gene data show CDR1 as SGHRS and CDR2 as YFSETQ. This chain's CDR3 is CASSLITGNNEQFF. DNA of the CDR3: TGCGCCAGCAGCTTGATTACAGGGAACAATGAGCAGTTCTTC.

In its sample, this clone was seen once. V gene TRBV6-5 combines with J gene TRBJ2-7, with 10 bases matching TRBD1. The CDR3 runs to 13 residues. The V and J ends lost 10 bases and 3 bases, in that order; junction bases with no gene match: 6. CDR1 and CDR2 from the germline V gene are MNHEY and SVGAGI. Here the CDR3 reads CAILDRGIYEQYF. DNA for the CDR3: TGTGCCATCCTGGACAGGGGGATCTACGAGCAGTACTTC.

This clone was recorded only once. The chain combines TRBV5-1 with TRBJ1-1, with no clear D. The germline V and J ends were trimmed by 4 bases and 2 bases, with 12 bases remaining between them. The CDR3 length is 14 residues. CDR1 is SGHRS and CDR2 is YFSETQ in the germline V gene. For the CDR3, the DNA is TGCGCCAGCAGCAGCGCCGACCGAAACACTGAAGCTTTCTTT. It is translated as CASSSADRNTEAFF.